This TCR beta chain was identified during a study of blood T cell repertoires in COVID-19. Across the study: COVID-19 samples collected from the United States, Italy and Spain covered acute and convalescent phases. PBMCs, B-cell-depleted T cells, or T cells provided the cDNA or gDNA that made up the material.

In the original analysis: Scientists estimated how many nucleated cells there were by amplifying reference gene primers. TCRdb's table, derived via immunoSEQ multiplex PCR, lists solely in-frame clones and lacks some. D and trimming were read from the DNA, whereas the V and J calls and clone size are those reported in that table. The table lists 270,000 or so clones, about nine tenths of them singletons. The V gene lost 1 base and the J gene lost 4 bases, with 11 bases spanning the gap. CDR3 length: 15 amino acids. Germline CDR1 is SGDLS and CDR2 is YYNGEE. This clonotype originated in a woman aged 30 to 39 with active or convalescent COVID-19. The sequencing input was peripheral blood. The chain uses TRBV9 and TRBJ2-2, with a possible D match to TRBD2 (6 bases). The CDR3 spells CASSVSGGSTGELFF. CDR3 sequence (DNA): TGTGCCAGCAGCGTAAGTGGGGGGTCCACCGGGGAGCTGTTTTTT. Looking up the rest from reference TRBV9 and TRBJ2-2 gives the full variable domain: DSGVTQTPKHLITATGQRVTLRCSPRSGDLSVYWYQQSLDQGLQFLIQYYNGEERAKGNILERFSAQQFPDLHSELNLSSLELGDSALYFCASSVSGGSTGELFFGEGSRLTVL.